Detailed here is one TCR beta chain. No antigen is known for it. Mismatch with germline at one junction end may stem from a read error. CDR3 length equals 15 residues. The sample belongs to a study of blood T cells in healthy people across ages. Study-level results: Measured against age, TCR beta diversity per million T cells decreased in a roughly linear manner.

Primers used in a second PCR of about 7 to 11 cycles were a sample-barcoded 5' primer and a J-beta primer mix. TCRdb used MiXCR to reprocess the 5' RACE reads, holding one entry per CDR3 protein. The sample carries approximately 700,000 distinct CDR3 sequences, less than 40% recorded once. Each donor's blood draw was approximately 10 milliliters of peripheral blood. The V call is TRBV12-3 or TRBV12-4, the J call TRBJ1-5; 7 nucleotides agree with TRBD1. The sample comprised blood. The source is a woman at least 80 years old in good health. CDR3 nucleotide sequence: TGTGCCAGCAGTTTTACGGGAGGGGGCAATCGGCCCCAGCATTTT. Translated, it gives CASSFTGGGNRPQHF.